This T cell receptor beta chain is drawn from a study of shared T cell receptors in the human thymus. The CDR3 consists of 18 residues. V was pared by 3 bases and J by 7 bases, with 13 bases of the junction left unmatched. The germline gives CDR1 SGHAT, CDR2 FQNNGV. Here immunoSEQ multiplex PCR was the method, and the copy in TCRdb shows in-frame clones only, minus some. Among hundreds of thousands of clones listed, 75% to 90% were seen once. This sample was shared with a second study, whose subject was human thymus T cells.

The sequence was collected from a girl younger than two with a congenital heart defect. The sequencing input was thymocytes. The V gene is TRBV11-2, the J gene TRBJ2-5; 14 positions match TRBD2. Written as DNA, the CDR3 is TGTGCCAGCAGCTTGGTTAAGACTAGCGGGGGGGACCTCCGGACCCAGTACTTC. Translation gives CASSLVKTSGGDLRTQYF.